What follows describes a single TCR beta chain. Its antigen is currently unknown. This specimen comes from a study of CD8+ T cells in alopecia areata. Study conclusions and caveats: Baseline CD8+ expansion's link to response remains uncertain, as there was one nonresponder. Higher clonality and more expanded CD8+ clones appeared in lesional than normal scalp. Resident alphabeta T cells of normal skin are also sequenced in scalp samples. Under tofacitinib, numerous expanded lesional clonotypes remained detectable in scalp and blood.

Treatment defined: oral pan-JAK inhibitor, 5-10 mg twice daily. Sequencing used cDNA as its template, made by extracting RNA and reverse transcribing it. Data came from immunoSEQ multiplex PCR; TCRdb stores just in-frame clones and leaves some out. The sample carries about 200,000 clones, more than 30% recorded once. In germline, CDR1 is SGHDT, CDR2 YYEEEE. The trim removed 4 bases at V and 7 bases at J, leaving 8 bases unmatched. CDR3 length: 14 amino acids. The material was CD4+ T cells sorted from blood, obtained between weeks 30 and 35, from a patient treated with tofacitinib. This chain uses TRBV5-6 with TRBJ2-3; the match to TRBD1 covers 8 bases. This sequence originates from a human donor with alopecia areata. CDR3 sequence reads: CASSQRTGWNTQYF. As DNA, the CDR3 is TGTGCCAGCAGCCAGCGGACAGGGTGGAATACGCAGTATTTT.